This T cell receptor (beta chain) was documented in a study of T cells after yellow fever vaccination. This clonotype was counted ten times or more. Its cognate antigen is unknown. MiXCR, run by TCRdb on the 5' RACE reads, gives a single entry per CDR3 protein. The data hold over 110,000 distinct CDR3 sequences, with roughly 8.2% observed a single time. The CDR3 is 14 residues long. CDR1 is MNHEY and CDR2 is SVGEGT in the germline V gene. Trimming left V 2 bases short and J 4 bases short, with 11 bases between. Study-wide results and limits: A weaker secondary response peaked on day 5, the primary on day 15.

Sample: CD4+ T cells sorted from PBMCs, taken 5 days after the yellow fever booster vaccination. The TCR originated in a man aged 25 to 40 who received the YFV17D yellow fever vaccine. The chain is built from TRBV6-2 or TRBV6-3 and TRBJ1-2; D remains ambiguous. The CDR3 DNA is TGTGCCAGCAGTTACCCACCGGAGATCTATGGCTACACCTTC. As protein: CASSYPPEIYGYTF.